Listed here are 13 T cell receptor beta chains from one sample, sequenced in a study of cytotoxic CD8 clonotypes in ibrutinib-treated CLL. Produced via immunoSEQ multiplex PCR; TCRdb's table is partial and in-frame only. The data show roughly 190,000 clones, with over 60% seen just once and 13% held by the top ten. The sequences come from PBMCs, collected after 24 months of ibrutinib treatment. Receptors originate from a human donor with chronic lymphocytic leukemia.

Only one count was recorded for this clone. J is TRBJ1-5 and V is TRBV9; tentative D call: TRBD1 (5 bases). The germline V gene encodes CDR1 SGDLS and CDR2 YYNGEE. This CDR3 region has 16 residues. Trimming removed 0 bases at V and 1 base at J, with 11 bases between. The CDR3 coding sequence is TGTGCCAGCAGCGTAGGCGCAGGGCTCAGCAATCAGCCCCAGCATTTT. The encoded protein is CASSVGAGLSNQPQHF.

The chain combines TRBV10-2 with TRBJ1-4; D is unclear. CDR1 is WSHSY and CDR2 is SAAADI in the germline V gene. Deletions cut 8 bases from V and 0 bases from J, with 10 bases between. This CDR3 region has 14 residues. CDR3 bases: TGCGCCAGCCTACCGACATCAACTAATGAAAAACTGTTTTTT. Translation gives CASLPTSTNEKLFF.

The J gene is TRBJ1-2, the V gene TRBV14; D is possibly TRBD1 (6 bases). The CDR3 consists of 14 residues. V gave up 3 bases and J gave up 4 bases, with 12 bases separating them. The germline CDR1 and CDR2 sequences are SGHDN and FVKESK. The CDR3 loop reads CASSHPGQFYGYTF. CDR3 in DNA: TGTGCCAGCAGCCACCCAGGACAGTTCTATGGCTACACCTTC.

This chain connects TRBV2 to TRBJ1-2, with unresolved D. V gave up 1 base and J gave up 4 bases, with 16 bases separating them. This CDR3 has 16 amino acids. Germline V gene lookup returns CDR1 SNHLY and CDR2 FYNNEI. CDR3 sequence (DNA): TGTGCCAGCAGTGAAGTTGTACTAACTTTTAGCTATGGCTACACCTTC. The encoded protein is CASSEVVLTFSYGYTF.

The CDR3 DNA reads TGTGCCAGCAGCTTAGCGACAGGGAGTGGTGGCGAGCAGTACTTC. Protein: CASSLATGSGGEQYF. The J gene is TRBJ2-7, the V gene TRBV7-8; 7 bases line up with TRBD1. V gave up 0 bases and J gave up 6 bases; unmatched junction bases: 8. Germline V gene sequence: CDR1 SGHVS, CDR2 FQNEAQ. The CDR3 has 15 residues.

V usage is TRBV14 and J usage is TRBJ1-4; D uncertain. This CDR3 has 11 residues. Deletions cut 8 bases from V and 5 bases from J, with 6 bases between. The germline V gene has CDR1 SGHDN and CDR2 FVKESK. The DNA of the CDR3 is TGTGCCAGCGGAGAAAATGAAAAACTGTTTTTT. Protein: CASGENEKLFF.

The CDR3 loop is CASSSTGLSTEAFF. The DNA of the CDR3 is TGCGCCAGCAGCTCGACAGGGTTGAGCACTGAAGCTTTCTTT. This sequence joins TRBV5-1 and TRBJ1-1; TRBD1 aligns across 7 bases. Germline lookup yields CDR1 SGHRS and CDR2 YFSETQ. The CDR3 sequence is 14 residues long. The V and J ends lost 3 bases and 4 bases, in that order; junction bases with no gene match: 6.

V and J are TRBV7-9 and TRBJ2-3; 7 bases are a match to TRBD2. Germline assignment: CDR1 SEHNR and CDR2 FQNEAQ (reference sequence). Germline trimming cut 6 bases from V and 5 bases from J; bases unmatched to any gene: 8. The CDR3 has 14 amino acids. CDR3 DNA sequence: TGTGCCAGCAGTGAACGAGCGGGATTAGATACGCAGTATTTT. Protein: CASSERAGLDTQYF.

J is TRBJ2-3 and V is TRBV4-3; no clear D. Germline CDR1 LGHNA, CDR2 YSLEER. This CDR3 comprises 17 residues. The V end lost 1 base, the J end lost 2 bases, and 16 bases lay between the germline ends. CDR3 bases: TGCGCCAGCAGCCAAGCCGCCTCTAACATATACACAGATACGCAGTATTTT. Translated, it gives CASSQAASNIYTDTQYF.

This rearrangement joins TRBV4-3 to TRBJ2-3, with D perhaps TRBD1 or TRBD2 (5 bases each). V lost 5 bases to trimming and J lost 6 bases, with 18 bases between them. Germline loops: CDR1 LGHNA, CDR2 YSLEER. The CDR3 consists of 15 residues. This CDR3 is CASSYAGMRGDTQYF. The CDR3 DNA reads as TGCGCCAGCAGCTACGCCGGAATGAGGGGCGATACGCAGTATTTT.

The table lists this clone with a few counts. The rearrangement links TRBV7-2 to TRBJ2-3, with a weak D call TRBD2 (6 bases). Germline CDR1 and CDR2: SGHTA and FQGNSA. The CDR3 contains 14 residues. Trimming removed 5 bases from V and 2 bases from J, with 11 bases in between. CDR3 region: CASSPGLITDTQYF. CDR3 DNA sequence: TGTGCCAGCAGCCCGGGACTGATCACAGATACGCAGTATTTT. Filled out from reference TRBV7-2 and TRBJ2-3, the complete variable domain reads GAGVSQSPSNKVTEKGKDVELRCDPISGHTALYWYRQSLGQGLEFLIYFQGNSAPDKSGLPSDRFSAERTGGSVSTLTIQRTQQEDSAVYLCASSPGLITDTQYFGPGTRLTVL.

CDR3 nucleotide sequence: TGCGCCAGCAGCCTTGCTGCAGGCTATGGCTACACCTTC. Encoded protein: CASSLAAGYGYTF. This sequence joins TRBV5-1 and TRBJ1-2; D is uncertain. V shed 4 bases and J shed 4 bases, with 11 bases lying between them. This CDR3 spans 13 amino acids. The germline V gene encodes CDR1 SGHRS and CDR2 YFSETQ.

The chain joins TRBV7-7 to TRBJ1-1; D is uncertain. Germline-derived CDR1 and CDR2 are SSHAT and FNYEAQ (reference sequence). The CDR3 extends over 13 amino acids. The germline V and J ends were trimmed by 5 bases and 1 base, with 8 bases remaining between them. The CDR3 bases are TGTGCCAGCAGCCAAGACCCGAACACTGAAGCTTTCTTT. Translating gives CASSQDPNTEAFF.